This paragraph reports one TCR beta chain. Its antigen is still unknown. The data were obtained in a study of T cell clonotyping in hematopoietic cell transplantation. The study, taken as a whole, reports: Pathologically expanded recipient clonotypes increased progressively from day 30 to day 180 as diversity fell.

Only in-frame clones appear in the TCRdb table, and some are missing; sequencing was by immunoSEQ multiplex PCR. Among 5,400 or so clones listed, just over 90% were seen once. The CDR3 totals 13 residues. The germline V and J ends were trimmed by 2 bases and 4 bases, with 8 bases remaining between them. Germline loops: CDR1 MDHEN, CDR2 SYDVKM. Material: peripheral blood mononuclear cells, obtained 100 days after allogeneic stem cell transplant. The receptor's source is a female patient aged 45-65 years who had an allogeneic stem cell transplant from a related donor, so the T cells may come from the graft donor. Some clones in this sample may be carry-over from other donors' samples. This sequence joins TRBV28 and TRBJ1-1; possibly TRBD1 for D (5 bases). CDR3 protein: CASSLGGTTEAFF. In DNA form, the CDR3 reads TGTGCCAGCAGTTTAGGGGGTACCACTGAAGCTTTCTTT.